The T cell receptor beta chain under discussion was sequenced for a study of graft-versus-host responses after intestinal transplantation. Intraepithelial and lamina propria lymphocytes were freed from processed graft tissue. Germline CDR1 reads MNHNY; CDR2 reads SVGAGI (reference sequence). V dropped 5 bases and J dropped 6; count of bases not matched to a gene: 6. This CDR3 has 13 amino acids. Assay used: immunoSEQ multiplex PCR; TCRdb lists only in-frame clones, some missing. The sample lists under 7,000 clones, around four fifths occurring once. The chain combines TRBV6-6 with TRBJ1-1, with TRBD1 matching 7 bases. The receptor was derived from a human patient who received an intestinal transplant, so some T cells may come from the graft donor. The sequenced sample was ileum tissue, obtained roughly 32 weeks after intestinal transplant. For the CDR3, the DNA is TGTGCCAGCAGTCCAGGGGGTAGCGCTGAAGCTTTCTTT. It specifies CASSPGGSAEAFF.